This T cell receptor beta chain was identified during a study of blood T cell repertoires in COVID-19 (TCRdb year 2020). For the wider study: Samples covering the acute and convalescent phases of COVID-19 were provided by collaborators in the United States, Italy and Spain. The material from the prospective study consisted of cDNA or gDNA derived from T cells, B-cell-depleted T cells, or PBMCs. Subjects who had been exposed to COVID-19, were actively infected with it, or had recovered from it provided the deeply sampled blood TCRbeta repertoires that made up the dataset. A freely available public database, intended as a resource for researchers studying the immune response to SARS-CoV-2, is where the repertoires were released. The samples were drawn from the first 160 participants of the ongoing ImmuneRACE study and from under 1,500 subjects provided by 6 global collaborators. Nearly every sample came with metadata listing a de-identified subject ID, COVID-19 status, age in years and sex. Where available, HLA class I and class II types were taken from metadata supplied by the sample provider and were not determined by assay-based typing. Results the study describes overall, beyond this receptor: Clinical and demographic metadata were provided uncurated, with the amount varying by source and participant.

As concerns this clone: Which antigen it targets is not known. No much larger clone is present one base from it, and per-base qualities are unavailable.

TCRbeta CDR3 regions were amplified from genomic DNA using the immunoSEQ Assay, a bias-controlled multiplex PCR. In the original analysis: The number of nucleated cells in each sample was estimated from the amplification of reference gene primers within the assay. Sequence reads were collapsed and filtered to measure the absolute abundance of every unique TCRbeta CDR3 rearrangement. For each sample, productive Simpson clonality was calculated as the square root of Simpson's diversity index across productive rearrangements. TCRdb mirrors the immuneACCESS table, restricted to in-frame sequences. Some clones are absent from its copies; in checked studies, under half trace to an unresolved V gene, and the reason for the others is unknown. D and trimming were read from the DNA, whereas the V and J calls and clone size are those reported in that table. The table for this sample lists roughly 500,000 clones; around nine tenths of them were counted only once. The top ten hold over 1.5% of the sample.

Enrolling through a virtual design, the prospective study's participants ranged in age from roughly 18 to 95 years and lived across 24 United States geographic areas. To assign participants to cohorts, the prospective study relied on clinical history that participants themselves reported in a screening survey and a study questionnaire. Recovered participants in ImmuneRACE Cohort 3 were defined by two consecutive negative NP/OP PCR tests, clearance by a healthcare professional, or resolution of symptoms. Mobile phlebotomists in the prospective study collected whole blood, serum and a nasopharyngeal or oropharyngeal swab from every participant. Participants in the prospective study had the option to provide additional blood draws and questionnaires over an approximately two-month period. Before DNA extraction, blood samples from the prospective study were shipped at room temperature or frozen. Sequences SGHNT (CDR1) and YENEEA (CDR2) are obtained from the germline V gene. CDR3 length: 16 amino acids, cysteine to phenylalanine. Here the CDR3 DNA is all that survives: 48 bases in frame from base 1. For this chain, trimming is 4 bases at the V end and 0 bases at the J end, and the number of junction bases without a gene match is 5.

The receptor chain draws on TRBV11-3 and TRBJ2-1; TRBD1 lines up with 8 middle nucleotides. The sequenced material came from PBMCs or T cells enriched from blood (not recorded which). The clonotype comes from a woman aged 40 to 50 who had recovered from COVID-19. The nucleotide sequence is TGTGCCAGCAGCTCATACAGGGGGAGCTCCTACAATGAGCAGTTCTTC. Translated, it gives CASSSYRGSSYNEQFF.